This T cell receptor (beta chain) was sequenced in a study of T cell responses to AZD1222 COVID-19 vaccine. CDR1 and CDR2 from the germline V gene are SEHNR and FQNEAQ (reference sequence). CDR3 length: 16 residues. V dropped 2 bases and J dropped 4 bases, with 15 bases sitting between them. This clone was found a few times. The data were produced by immunoSEQ multiplex PCR, yet TCRdb's version contains in-frame clones alone and is incomplete. The repertoire consists of more than 100,000 clones, with around 84% occurring once and the leading ten covering 6.5% to 9.5%. The V call is TRBV7-9, the J call TRBJ2-1, with D unresolved. The specimen was peripheral blood, collected on day 0 of AZD1222 vaccination. The TCR was taken from an adult in good health. In nucleotides, the CDR3 is TGTGCCAGCAGCTTAATGGGGTTAGGCCCTTACAATGAGCAGTTCTTC. It encodes CASSLMGLGPYNEQFF. Full variable domain (remainder filled in from reference TRBV7-9 and TRBJ2-1): DTGVSQNPRHKITKRGQNVTFRCDPISEHNRLYWYRQTLGQGPEFLTYFQNEAQLEKSRLLSDRFSAERPKGSFSTLEIQRTEQGDSAMYLCASSLMGLGPYNEQFFGPGTRLTVL.